This T cell receptor beta chain originates from a study of CD8 T cells in ankylosing spondylitis. The study, taken as a whole, reports: What appeared characteristic of ankylosing spondylitis blood was a TCR beta motif of eight highly homologous variants. Reports of some motif variants in reactive arthritis synovial fluid and blood predate this one. As reported, disease-linked clones showed significant enrichment in matched ankylosing spondylitis synovial fluid.

This clonotype was counted many times. What it recognizes is unknown. CDR3 length: 12 residues. CDR1 is SQVTM, CDR2 ANQGSEA, per germline. Trimming removed 4 bases from V and 4 bases from J, with 11 bases in between. Using quantitative 5'-RACE with molecular barcodes, the authors made TCR beta libraries. One entry per CDR3 protein results from TCRdb running MiXCR on the 5' RACE reads. This table holds some 150,000 distinct CDR3 sequences, over 9.5% found once. Sequencing was carried out using blood, either unsorted or a sorted T cell fraction (not recorded which). The receptor's source is a female donor with ankylosing spondylitis or in good health (not recorded which). J is TRBJ2-7 and V is TRBV29-1, with D perhaps matching TRBD2 (6 bases). CDR3 nucleotides: TGCAGCGTTGGACTAGGAATTTACGAGCAGTACTTC. Residues: CSVGLGIYEQYF.